The next 7 T cell receptor beta chains were all read from a single sample in a study of shared clonotypes between healthy human individuals. Clones were read by immunoSEQ multiplex PCR, and TCRdb kept only the in-frame ones, dropping some. The data contain around 940,000 clones, over 75% of them singletons. The sequencing input was memory CD4+ T cells sorted from blood. Subset indicated: CD45RA-negative fraction. The receptors derive from a man between 18 and 35 years old in good health.

This clone showed up just a few times. The chain links TRBV25-1 to TRBJ1-6, with D perhaps TRBD1 (5 bases). The ends were cut back, 1 base at V and 7 bases at J, with 11 bases in the middle. CDR3 length equals 15 residues. CDR1 and CDR2 (germline): MGHDK, SYGVNS. The CDR3 nucleotides read TGTGCCAGCAGTGAATGGGGCGGGAAGAATTCACCCCTCCACTTT. Translation: CASSEWGGKNSPLHF.

The gene calls are TRBV19 and TRBJ2-1, with D hard to call. V was pared by 5 bases and J by 0 bases, with 5 bases between. This CDR3 has 13 amino acids. CDR1 and CDR2 (germline): LNHDA, SQIVND (reference sequence). In DNA, the CDR3 is TGTGCCAGTAGTTGGAGCTCCTACAATGAGCAGTTCTTC. Translating it yields CASSWSSYNEQFF.

This chain uses TRBV10-3 with TRBJ2-2; perhaps TRBD1 as D (5 bases). This CDR3 is built from 16 residues. V lost 6 bases, J lost 1 base, and 15 bases lay in between. Germline CDR1 and CDR2: ENHRY and SYGVKD. The CDR3 region has the DNA TGTGCCATCAGGGTAAGAAAAGGGGTGAACACCGGGGAGCTGTTTTTT. It specifies CAIRVRKGVNTGELFF.

This clone was detected many times. This chain links TRBV2 with TRBJ2-3; unclear D gene. The length of the CDR3 is 11 residues. V was shortened by 9 bases and J by 6 bases, with 10 bases between the two germline ends. CDR1 is SNHLY, CDR2 FYNNEI, per germline. The CDR3 nucleotides are TGTGCCAGTATACTAATGGATACGCAGTATTTT. This translates into CASILMDTQYF.

V gene TRBV4-1 combines with J gene TRBJ1-2; D is undetermined. This CDR3 is 15 amino acids long. The germline V gene has CDR1 MGHRA and CDR2 YSYEKL. Trimming cost V 1 base and J 0 bases, with 9 bases left between them. The CDR3: CASSQAFGANYGYTF. In DNA form, the CDR3 reads TGCGCCAGCAGCCAAGCTTTCGGGGCTAACTATGGCTACACCTTC.

The rearrangement joins TRBV27 to TRBJ2-7; tentative D call: TRBD2 (6 bases). Germline lookup yields CDR1 MNHEY and CDR2 SMNVEV (reference sequence). Between the trimmed V and J ends, which lost 0 bases and 0 bases, there was a span of 15 bases. The CDR3 extends over 17 amino acids. CDR3 residues: CASSLSRDSPNSYEQYF. The CDR3 DNA reads TGTGCCAGCAGTTTATCGAGGGACTCCCCCAACTCCTACGAGCAGTACTTC.

About this clone itself: Relative to the germline gene, one junction end is altered; a read error may explain this. The chain couples TRBV12-5 to TRBJ2-2; no clear D gene. Germline CDR1 LGHNT, CDR2 FRNRAP. This CDR3 has 15 residues. Here the CDR3 DNA reads TGTGCTAGTGGGTTGGGATTTTTGGGCACCGGGGAGCTGTTTTTT. Translation gives CASGLGFLGTGELFF.